This TCR beta chain came from a study of human T cells and chemical hapten exposure. Overall study: The study traced per-sample TCR yield variation mainly to small differences in pooled library volumes.

This clonotype has a count of ten or more. Its target is unknown. Findings and caveats of the study: More PT1 expanded TCRs went with higher patch test scores. Expanded TCRs showed more large CDR3 clusters than pre-sensitization or healthy control sets.

Time point of the sample: patch test 1, 2 weeks after DPC sensitization. As to treatment: therapeutic diphenylcyclopropenone sensitization with weekly scalp DPC. In the original processing: Sample-level TCR yields exhibited a median of approximately 96,000, with a range of about 20,000 to 700,000. MiXCR, run by TCRdb on the RACE reads, gives a single entry per CDR3 protein. The V and J calls and clone size come from TCRdb's table, not from the authors' own analysis. The profile covers fewer than 500,000 distinct CDR3 sequences, with 4.8% appearing a single time and under 2.5% taken by the ten largest. V dropped 5 bases and J dropped 3 bases, with 13 bases sitting between them. CDR3 length: 15 residues. Germline loops: CDR1 SGHVS, CDR2 FNYEAQ.

This sequence joins TRBV7-6 and TRBJ2-2; D gene ambiguous. This receptor was obtained from a woman between 50 and 59 years old with alopecia areata. Some clones in this sample may be carry-over from other donors' samples. This sample comprised whole blood, obtained in connection with sensitization to the hapten diphenylcyclopropenone (DPC). The CDR3 region has the DNA TGTGCCAGCAGCCTACGTGGATATGACACCGGGGAGCTGTTTTTT. Amino acid sequence: CASSLRGYDTGELFF.